A selection of T cell receptor beta chains follows, all from one sample in a study of identical twins. MiXCR was run by TCRdb on the 5' RACE reads, yielding one entry per CDR3 protein. This table has some 270,000 distinct CDR3 sequences, about 8.3% appearing once. These records were also assigned to another study, of yellow fever vaccine responses in identical twins.

Sequencing input: CD8+ T cells sorted from blood. The receptors derive from a young woman in good health. The CDR3 runs from the conserved cysteine through the conserved F or W. The order of the fields is V gene, J gene, CDR3 protein.

>TRBV27|TRBJ2-7
CASSLSPNYEQYF
>TRBV11-3|TRBJ2-1
CASSLGLAGVWAEQFF
>TRBV18|TRBJ2-3
CASSPQRLAGDTQYF
>TRBV28|TRBJ1-1
CASSTWQGDTEAFF
>TRBV6-2/TRBV6-3|TRBJ2-5
CASSYGGSQETQYF
>TRBV28|TRBJ2-3
CASSLDAGTDTQYF
>TRBV5-1|TRBJ1-5
CASSLDPGLNQPQHF
>TRBV28|TRBJ2-7
CASSPLPAEQYF
>TRBV7-9|TRBJ2-7
CASSPNGGPYEQYF
>TRBV2|TRBJ2-7
CASSIRDAAYEQYF
>TRBV29-1|TRBJ1-1
CSVEGHRDHTEAFF
>TRBV27|TRBJ2-1
CASSFTSETYNEQFF
>TRBV6-2/TRBV6-3|TRBJ1-1
CASSYTGKGTEAFF
>TRBV5-5|TRBJ2-5
CASSGRDLKETQYF
>TRBV10-3|TRBJ2-7
CAITSGTGSYEQYF
>TRBV27|TRBJ2-2
CASSPDRDNTGELFF
>TRBV10-3|TRBJ2-3
CAISESSQAGTDTQYF
>TRBV7-8|TRBJ2-1
CASSRLAGKYNEQFF
>TRBV6-2/TRBV6-3|TRBJ2-5
CASSYVVKGETQYF
>TRBV4-2|TRBJ2-3
CASSQPLAGDPDTQYF
>TRBV2|TRBJ2-7
CASRGQVEQYF
>TRBV5-1|TRBJ1-2
CAIQTGSGYTF
>TRBV4-2|TRBJ2-3
CASSRIAGGQLDTQYF
>TRBV29-1|TRBJ2-4
CSADRRKGVTIQYF
>TRBV7-9|TRBJ2-3
CASSSPGQSTDTQYF
>TRBV30|TRBJ2-7
CALWDSSSYEQYF
>TRBV29-1|TRBJ2-2
CSVLGLSNTGELFF
>TRBV7-9|TRBJ2-1
CASSLAQGRNNEQFF
>TRBV20-1|TRBJ2-3
CSARDRRNTDTQYF
>TRBV24-1|TRBJ2-7
CATSDLDNSTPYEQYF
>TRBV15|TRBJ1-1
CATSRSAGQLIEAFF
>TRBV7-2|TRBJ2-4
CASSLGRGRVKDF
>TRBV25-1|TRBJ1-2
CASNVGTGHGYTF
>TRBV29-1|TRBJ2-1
CSVAGKSSYNEQFF
>TRBV12-2|TRBJ1-4
CASRLGGFMPRDTLWKLFF
>TRBV6-6|TRBJ2-7
CASSPNGREQYF
>TRBV12-3/TRBV12-4|TRBJ2-1
CASQWTGANEQFF
>TRBV5-4|TRBJ1-6
CASRTDRASPLHF
>TRBV29-1|TRBJ2-3
CSVEDPVDRATSTDTQYF
>TRBV24-1|TRBJ2-3
CATRPGTGWADTQYF
>TRBV7-2|TRBJ2-3
CASSLVPSGSLMDTQYF
>TRBV5-1|TRBJ2-1
CASSGGTGDNNEQFF
>TRBV7-9|TRBJ1-1
CASSWQGGTEAFF
>TRBV7-2|TRBJ2-3
CASSPGLAGGSDTQYF
>TRBV7-9|TRBJ2-1
CASQNIYNEQFF
>TRBV5-4|TRBJ2-1
CASSFGGVKEQFF
>TRBV14|TRBJ1-2
CASSQATGGNTF
>TRBV28|TRBJ2-7
CASSLTREQYF
>TRBV5-1|TRBJ2-2
CASSPLSIGELFF
>TRBV20-1|TRBJ2-7
CSARDQVTGQPYEQYF
>TRBV7-9|TRBJ1-6
CASRQDREDSPLHF
>TRBV7-3|TRBJ2-7
CASSFDSGGPYEQYF
>TRBV11-3|TRBJ2-7
CASSKGAGYEQYF
>TRBV20-1|TRBJ2-5
CSADGASARWGQETQYF
>TRBV7-9|TRBJ2-2
CASSVRDKNTGELFF